The clone carrying this T cell receptor (beta chain) appeared once. Antigen specificity is unknown. Produced via immunoSEQ multiplex PCR; TCRdb's table is partial and in-frame only. The repertoire has 110,000 or so clones, 87% of them found once; the top ten carry 5% to 5.5%. This record comes from a study of T cell responses to AZD1222 COVID-19 vaccine. Overall study results and limits: Seropositivity was recorded at baseline in only six AZD1222 recipients. Clonal diversity may have been underestimated in mostly white British donors. Increased Spike-specific TCR breadth and depth were observed after two AZD1222 doses.

Germline V gene sequence: CDR1 LNHDA, CDR2 SQIVND (reference sequence). The CDR3 is made up of 14 amino acids. After removal of 4 bases from V and 3 bases from J, the junction contained 4 bases not matched to a gene. This clonotype was sampled from an adult in good health. The V and J genes are TRBV19 and TRBJ2-7; 9 bases fit TRBD2. The sample was peripheral blood, taken on day 0 of AZD1222 vaccination. The DNA of the CDR3 is TGTGCCAGTAGTAGTACTAGCGGGTTCTACGAGCAGTACTTC. Amino acids: CASSSTSGFYEQYF.